These 25 T cell receptor beta chains were all obtained from the same sample, sequenced in a study of glioma-infiltrating T cells. Amplification of TCR alpha and beta CDR3 regions from RNA used iRepertoire nested multiplex PCR. Each CDR3 protein gets one entry after TCRdb re-called the multiplex PCR reads with MiXCR. The table has 400,000 or so distinct CDR3 sequences, roughly 41% seen once; the top ten hold 9.5% to 15%. Input material: glioma tissue, nonneoplastic brain tissue, or PBMCs (not recorded which). The receptors here all came from a human donor with low-grade glioma or glioblastoma, undergoing nonglioma brain surgery, or in good health (not recorded which).

The rearrangement joins TRBV10-3 to TRBJ2-1; 9 positions match TRBD1. The CDR3 spans 16 residues. V shed 4 bases, J shed 4 bases, and the junction held 8 bases outside the gene matches. The germline gives CDR1 ENHRY, CDR2 SYGVKD. CDR3 bases: TGTGCCATCAGTGGCCGGGAGACAGGGGGTTACAATGAGCAGTTCTTC. It encodes CAISGRETGGYNEQFF.

This clonotype was detected many times. The chain recombines TRBV28 with TRBJ1-2; a weak D match, TRBD1 (5 bases). CDR1 is MDHEN, CDR2 SYDVKM, per germline. The CDR3 is made up of 12 amino acids. V lost 3 bases and J 5 bases, leaving 7 bases between the germline ends. The DNA of the CDR3 is TGTGCCAGCAGTTTTAGGGGATATGGCTACACCTTC. It translates to CASSFRGYGYTF.

In nucleotides, the CDR3 is TGTGCCAGCAGTTTAGCACCCGCCGTGGGCGGGAGGTCTGCAGATACGCAGTATTTT. Residues: CASSLAPAVGGRSADTQYF. The chain is built from TRBV27 and TRBJ2-3; 8 bases fit TRBD2. Looked up from germline, CDR1 is MNHEY and CDR2 is SMNVEV (reference sequence). CDR3 length equals 19 residues. V shed 2 bases and J 4 bases; nucleotides not matched to a gene: 17.

This clonotype has ten or more counts. V and J are TRBV15 and TRBJ2-3, with a possible D match to TRBD1 (6 bases). Deletions cut 3 bases from V and 1 base from J, with 8 bases between. The germline gives CDR1 LNHNV, CDR2 YYDKDF (reference sequence). The CDR3 loop spans 14 amino acids. CDR3 in DNA: TGTGCCACCAGCAGGGACAGCGGCACAGATACGCAGTATTTT. It translates to CATSRDSGTDTQYF.

In the case of this clonotype: A much larger clone lies a single base off, so this may be a read error. This rearrangement joins TRBV28 to TRBJ1-1; the D is unclear. The germline V gene has CDR1 MDHEN and CDR2 SYDVKM. The CDR3 totals 14 residues. The DNA for the CDR3 is TGTGCCAGCATCAGTCTAGGAGAGAACATTGAAGCTTTCTTT. It specifies CASISLGENIEAFF.

This clonotype was seen ten or more times. V gene TRBV20-1 combines with J gene TRBJ2-1; D not resolved. From germline, CDR1 is DFQATT and CDR2 SNEGSKA (reference sequence). CDR3 length equals 13 residues. Between the trimmed V and J ends, which lost 5 bases and 10 bases, there was a span of 18 bases. The CDR3 region has the DNA TGCAGTGCTCCAGGTTATTTGGGATCCGAGCAGTTCTTC. This codes for CSAPGYLGSEQFF.

The table lists this clonotype with a few counts. The V and J genes are TRBV27 and TRBJ2-5; TRBD1 is a possible D gene (5 bases). Trimming left V 6 bases short and J 5 bases short, with 13 bases between. This CDR3 region has 13 residues. Germline lookup yields CDR1 MNHEY and CDR2 SMNVEV (reference sequence). CDR3 sequence: CASRGQGWETQYF. In nucleotides, the CDR3 is TGTGCCAGCAGAGGCCAGGGTTGGGAGACCCAGTACTTC.

Only a few counts were recorded for this clonotype. Relative to the germline gene, one junction end is altered; a read error may explain this. This chain uses TRBV6-1 with TRBJ2-3; D is unclear. This CDR3 has 14 residues. The germline V gene has CDR1 MNHNS and CDR2 SASEGT. CDR3 sequence: CAISDRRATDTQYF. The CDR3 region has the DNA TGTGCCATCAGTGATAGACGGGCCACAGATACGCAGTATTTT.

This chain uses TRBV6-5 with TRBJ2-5; no definite D call. The V gene lost 0 bases and the J gene lost 4 bases, with 12 bases spanning the gap. Germline assignment: CDR1 MNHEY and CDR2 SVGAGI. The CDR3 is 15 amino acids. The CDR3 is CASSYSSNRAETQYF. The CDR3 DNA follows: TGTGCCAGCAGTTACTCGAGTAATAGGGCAGAGACCCAGTACTTC.

Ten or more counts support this clonotype. Here the CDR3 reads CASSLRTNYGYTF. Here the CDR3 DNA reads TGTGCCAGCAGTTTACGGACAAACTATGGCTACACCTTC. J is TRBJ1-2 and V is TRBV27, with D perhaps matching TRBD1 (5 bases). Trimming shortened V by 2 bases and J by 2 bases, and 6 bases separated the two germline ends. CDR1 and CDR2 from the germline V gene are MNHEY and SMNVEV (reference sequence). The CDR3 is made up of 13 amino acids.

The chain has TRBV27 and TRBJ2-7; 7 bases agree with TRBD2. From germline, CDR1 is MNHEY and CDR2 SMNVEV (reference sequence). The CDR3 is made up of 16 amino acids. J gave up 0 bases and V 2 bases, and 7 bases lay outside the gene matches. CDR3 sequence (DNA): TGTGCCAGCAGTTTACTTCGTGCTAGCGGCTCCTACGAGCAGTACTTC. This encodes CASSLLRASGSYEQYF.

About this clonotype itself: Given a much more abundant clone one base away, this may be a read error. This rearrangement joins TRBV28 to TRBJ1-1; D possibly corresponds to TRBD1 (6 bases). This CDR3 has 15 amino acids. Germline lookup yields CDR1 MDHEN and CDR2 SYDVKM. CDR3 sequence: CASSLLSSWDTESFF. CDR3 nucleotides: TGTGCCAGCAGTCTTCTCTCGAGCTGGGACACTGAATCTTTCTTT. Combining the CDR3 with reference TRBV28 and TRBJ1-1 gives the whole variable domain DVKVTQSSRYLVKRTGEKVFLECVQDMDHENMFWYRQDPGLGLRLIYFSYDVKMKEKGDIPEGYSVSREKKERFSLILESASTNQTSMYLCASSLLSSWDTESFFGQGTRLTVV.

This chain links TRBV10-3 with TRBJ2-4; D not certain. Germline V gives CDR1 ENHRY, CDR2 SYGVKD. CDR3 length equals 13 residues. With 5 bases removed from V and 3 bases from J, the gap between germline ends came to 8 bases. CDR3 residues: CAISYGRKNIQYF. The CDR3 bases are TGTGCCATCAGTTACGGGCGCAAAAACATTCAGTACTTC.

A note on this clonotype: Possible read error: a much larger clone is one base away. The chain carries TRBV20-1 and TRBJ2-1; 12 bases are a match to TRBD2. Germline values: CDR1 DFQATT, CDR2 SNEGSKA (reference sequence). The CDR3 has 14 residues. The CDR3 reads CSARLAGGHNEHFF. In DNA form, the CDR3 reads TGCAGTGCTAGACTAGCGGGAGGGCACAATGAGCATTTCTTC.

This clonotype was detected ten times or more. V gene TRBV6-5 combines with J gene TRBJ2-7; no definite D call. Germline V lookup: CDR1 MNHEY, CDR2 SVGAGI. The CDR3 covers 13 residues. Trimming removed 1 base from V and 6 bases from J, with 10 bases in between. The CDR3, as DNA: TGTGCCAGCAGTTACTATGGGTATGGCGAGCAGTACTTC. Translation: CASSYYGYGEQYF.

This clonotype was recorded a few times. The CDR3 loop is CASSKGGDENEKLFF. CDR3 sequence (DNA): TGTGCCAGCAGCAAGGGCGGGGATGAGAATGAAAAACTGTTTTTT. The V and J genes are TRBV5-4 and TRBJ1-4; D is uncertain. Trimming left V 4 bases short and J 5 bases short, with 15 bases between. Germline CDR1 reads SGHNT; CDR2 reads YYREEE (reference sequence). The CDR3 runs 15 residues.

The chain carries TRBV20-1 and TRBJ2-7; 12 nucleotides agree with TRBD2. Germline V lookup: CDR1 DFQATT, CDR2 SNEGSKA (reference sequence). V dropped 6 bases and J dropped 2; count of bases not matched to a gene: 2. The CDR3 is made up of 13 amino acids. CDR3 protein: CSAWTSGTYEQYF. The CDR3 bases are TGCAGTGCCTGGACTAGCGGGACCTACGAGCAGTACTTC.

A few counts support this clonotype. The chain combines TRBV24-1 with TRBJ2-1, with 13 bases matching TRBD2. CDR3 length equals 18 residues. The V gene's germline CDR1 is KGHDR and CDR2 SFDVKD. Losses at the gene ends were 2 bases for V and 6 bases for J; bases not matched to a gene: 9. CDR3 sequence: CATSDSGLAGIPANEQFF. CDR3 coding DNA: TGTGCCACCAGTGATTCGGGACTAGCGGGAATCCCAGCCAATGAGCAGTTCTTC.

This sequence joins TRBV12-3 or TRBV12-4 and TRBJ2-5; a possible D gene is TRBD2 (5 bases). CDR3 length equals 13 residues. Deletions cut 7 bases from V and 3 bases from J, with 12 bases between. The CDR3 DNA is TGTGCCAGCAATCGCGGGCCGGAAGAGACCCAGTACTTC. Amino acids: CASNRGPEETQYF.

V usage is TRBV20-1 and J usage is TRBJ2-5; TRBD2 matches at 7 bases. This CDR3 is 13 amino acids long. V shed 6 bases and J 4 bases; nucleotides not matched to a gene: 8. Germline-derived CDR1 and CDR2 are DFQATT and SNEGSKA (reference sequence). The CDR3 region is CSARGTIRETQYF. DNA for the CDR3: TGCAGTGCGCGCGGGACTATACGAGAGACCCAGTACTTC.

V usage is TRBV10-3 and J usage is TRBJ2-1; D call uncertain. The CDR3 has 14 residues. V was clipped by 6 bases and J by 0 bases, with 9 bases between them. Germline CDR1 is ENHRY and CDR2 is SYGVKD. The chain's CDR3 is CAISNKSSYNEQFF. The CDR3 coding sequence is TGTGCCATCAGCAATAAAAGCTCCTACAATGAGCAGTTCTTC.

This sequence joins TRBV12-3 or TRBV12-4 and TRBJ2-5, with TRBD2 matching 8 bases. The better agreement between TRBJ2-1 and the DNA end casts doubt on the J call. The CDR3 length is 16 residues. The CDR3 DNA sequence: TGTGCCAGCACCCCGTTAGCGGGATCGTCCTACAATGAGCAGTTCTTC. Translated: CASTPLAGSSYNEQFF.

The genes are TRBV12-3 or TRBV12-4 and TRBJ2-2; D call uncertain. Trimming removed 4 bases from V and 2 bases from J, with 8 bases in between. This CDR3 spans 14 amino acids. CDR3 residues: CASSSMVNTGELFF. The DNA of the CDR3 is TGTGCCAGCAGTTCAATGGTCAACACCGGGGAGCTGTTTTTT.

The chain employs TRBV19 and TRBJ2-7, with D tentatively TRBD2 (5 bases). Germline values: CDR1 LNHDA, CDR2 SQIVND (reference sequence). Trimming left V 5 bases short and J 3 bases short, with 11 bases between. This CDR3 is built from 13 residues. CDR3 in amino acids: CASSGGSNYEQYF. CDR3 bases: TGTGCCAGTAGTGGAGGCAGCAACTACGAGCAGTACTTC. Using reference TRBV19 and TRBJ2-7 for the parts outside the CDR3, the full variable domain is DGGITQSPKYLFRKEGQNVTLSCEQNLNHDAMYWYRQDPGQGLRLIYYSQIVNDFQKGDIAEGYSVSREKKESFPLTVTSAQKNPTAFYLCASSGGSNYEQYFGPGTRLTVT.

The chain links TRBV6-2 or TRBV6-3 to TRBJ2-2; D is unresolved. This CDR3 spans 16 amino acids. Trimming shortened V by 1 base and J by 0 bases, and 9 bases separated the two germline ends. From germline, CDR1 is MNHEY and CDR2 SVGEGT. CDR3: CASSYFRYSNTGELFF. The CDR3 nucleotides are TGTGCCAGCAGTTACTTCAGGTACTCGAACACCGGGGAGCTGTTTTTT.